A single sample gave rise to the 10 T cell receptor beta chains below, sequenced in a study of cytotoxic CD8 clonotypes in ibrutinib-treated CLL. This table comes from immunoSEQ multiplex PCR, and its TCRdb copy is limited to in-frame clones, with some not included. Found here are 250,000 to 350,000 clones, roughly four fifths of them singletons; the top ten hold approximately 5.6%. The sequenced sample was PBMCs, obtained at disease progression, from a patient treated with ibrutinib. These receptor sequences come from a human donor with chronic lymphocytic leukemia.

In this sample, this clone turned up once. The chain joins TRBV14 to TRBJ2-5; no definite D call. The CDR3 length is 13 residues. Germline values: CDR1 SGHDN, CDR2 FVKESK. The germline V and J ends were trimmed by 3 bases and 5 bases, with 10 bases remaining between them. Written as DNA, the CDR3 is TGTGCCAGCAGCCAGCTGGGTTGGGAGACCCAGTACTTC. It yields the protein CASSQLGWETQYF.

The chain recombines TRBV6-1 with TRBJ2-7, with 9 bases fitting TRBD1. This CDR3 is 13 amino acids long. V lost 6 bases to trimming and J lost 4 bases; unmatched junction nucleotides: 4. Per the germline V gene, CDR1 is MNHNS and CDR2 is SASEGT. CDR3 in amino acids: CASSRDRVYEQYF. The CDR3 DNA reads TGTGCCAGCAGCAGGGACAGGGTGTACGAGCAGTACTTC.

V is TRBV5-1 and J is TRBJ2-3; D unresolved. The ends were cut back, 3 bases at V and 2 bases at J, with 1 base in the middle. The germline gives CDR1 SGHRS, CDR2 YFSETQ. The CDR3 has 11 amino acids. The CDR3 DNA is TGCGCCAGCAGCTCCACAGATACGCAGTATTTT. It yields the protein CASSSTDTQYF.

V and J are TRBV28 and TRBJ2-7; D unresolved. CDR1 and CDR2 from the germline V gene are MDHEN and SYDVKM. This CDR3 comprises 13 residues. The ends were cut back, 7 bases at V and 7 bases at J, with 17 bases in the middle. DNA of the CDR3: TGTGCCAGCACGCAGTTGGGATACTGGGAGCAGTACTTC. It translates to CASTQLGYWEQYF.

This clone was observed a handful of times. This chain joins TRBV2 and TRBJ2-7, with 7 nucleotides matching TRBD1. Per germline, CDR1 SNHLY and CDR2 FYNNEI. The CDR3 loop spans 13 amino acids. Unmatched junction bases numbered 8, after V lost 6 bases and J lost 6 bases. The CDR3 reads CASRGDSILEQYF. The CDR3 DNA follows: TGTGCCAGCAGGGGGGACAGCATCCTCGAGCAGTACTTC.

The chain couples TRBV6-5 to TRBJ2-1; 7 bases agree with TRBD2. The V and J ends lost 3 bases and 7 bases, in that order; junction bases with no gene match: 6. This CDR3 spans 14 amino acids. Germline CDR1 reads MNHEY; CDR2 reads SVGAGI. In nucleotides, the CDR3 is TGTGCCAGCAGTTATCGCGGGAGAGGAAATGAGCAGTTCTTC. Its protein product is CASSYRGRGNEQFF.

There are a few counts of this clone. The chain couples TRBV18 to TRBJ1-5; D perhaps matches TRBD1 (6 bases). From germline, CDR1 is KGHSH and CDR2 LQKENI. Trimming shortened V by 4 bases and J by 5 bases, and 15 bases separated the two germline ends. This CDR3 is 15 amino acids long. CDR3 loop: CASSRGGAEHQPQHF. CDR3 sequence (DNA): TGTGCCAGCTCACGGGGGGGGGCAGAGCATCAGCCCCAGCATTTT.

The DNA of the CDR3 is TGTGCCAGCGGGAATAATGAAAAACTGTTTTTT. Translating gives CASGNNEKLFF. The V call is TRBV11-2, the J call TRBJ1-4, with D hard to call. V lost 8 bases, J lost 4 bases, and 5 bases lay in between. CDR1 SGHAT and CDR2 FQNNGV come from the germline V gene. This CDR3 contains 11 residues.

This clone was recorded a few times. Other DNA sequences in this specimen translate into the identical CDR3. V gene TRBV9 combines with J gene TRBJ2-7; D not certain. Per germline, CDR1 SGDLS and CDR2 YYNGEE. This CDR3 contains 13 residues. The V gene lost 0 bases and the J gene lost 2 bases, with 6 bases spanning the gap. The CDR3 sequence is CASSVGLAYEQYF. As DNA, the CDR3 is TGTGCCAGCAGCGTAGGCCTAGCCTACGAGCAGTACTTC.

This clone was found once. The chain employs TRBV7-9 and TRBJ2-1; D gene ambiguous. This CDR3 comprises 14 residues. V was pared by 4 bases and J by 0 bases, with 7 bases between. Per the germline V gene, CDR1 is SEHNR and CDR2 is FQNEAQ (reference sequence). The CDR3 spells CASSYRTSYNEQFF. CDR3 nucleotide sequence: TGTGCCAGCAGCTATAGAACCTCCTACAATGAGCAGTTCTTC.